The sequence of this TCR beta chain was determined in a study of cytomegalovirus exposure and HLA in healthy donors. Primers included in the PCR were 60 Vbeta and 13 Jbeta primers. The table came from immunoSEQ multiplex PCR; TCRdb's copy has only in-frame clones and leaves some out. The table lists about 120,000 clones, roughly 10% of them singletons, with 3.5% to 5% in the top ten. Deletions cut 5 bases from V and 3 bases from J, with 10 bases between. This CDR3 has 14 residues. Germline CDR1 and CDR2: SGHDN and FVKESK. This clone has more than one count but fewer than ten. Antigen unknown. Study findings and constraints: Information on immune exposure was restricted to one variable (CMV serostatus). TCR beta chains numbering some 160 were designated cytomegalovirus-associated. Presence/absence analyses treated sequencing depth as roughly uniform across donors.

The clonotype comes from a woman younger than 35 in good health and CMV-seropositive. V is TRBV14 and J is TRBJ1-4, with D possibly being TRBD1 (5 bases). Sequenced sample: PBMCs. The CDR3 bases are TGTGCCAGCAGCTCAGGGTGGCCTAATGAAAAACTGTTTTTT. Residues: CASSSGWPNEKLFF. Drawing the rest from reference TRBV14 and TRBJ1-4, the complete variable domain is EAGVTQFPSHSVIEKGQTVTLRCDPISGHDNLYWYRRVMGKEIKFLLHFVKESKQDESGMPNNRFLAERTGGTYSTLKVQPAELEDSGVYFCASSSGWPNEKLFFGSGTQLSVL.